The T cell receptor beta chain under discussion was sequenced for a study of T-cell reconstitution after alpha-beta-depleted transplantation in children. The table lists this clonotype with a few counts. The target antigen is unknown. General observations from the study: Once a year had passed after transplant, T-cell counts and diversity came mostly from newly produced T cells. The origin of alpha-beta T cells about two months after transplant was reportedly several hundred expanded graft clones.

Deletions cut 7 bases from V and 2 bases from J, with 12 bases between. CDR1 and CDR2 from the germline V gene are MNHNS and SASEGT. This CDR3 has 14 residues. Construction of the TCRbeta library involved unique molecular identifiers. A single record per CDR3 protein comes from TCRdb applying MiXCR to the PCR reads. The sample shows about 830,000 distinct CDR3 sequences, 16% of them seen only once. The TCR comes from a male patient younger than 18 who had a stem cell transplant for acute lymphoblastic leukemia, so the T cells may come from the graft donor. This chain links TRBV6-1 with TRBJ2-1, with D possibly TRBD2 on 5 matching bases. This specimen consisted of PBMCs, mostly from graft donor cells, obtained 360 days after TCRalphabeta/CD19-depleted stem cell transplant. The CDR3 spells CASNRGRTYNEQFF. CDR3 nucleotide sequence: TGTGCCAGCAACCGGGGTAGAACCTACAATGAGCAGTTCTTC.